Below, 27 T cell receptor beta chains from the same sample are listed, as sequenced in a study of T cell responses to AZD1222 COVID-19 vaccine. Some clones are missing from TCRdb's copy, which holds only in-frame ones; the method was immunoSEQ multiplex PCR. The sample records 100,000 to 110,000 clones, 70% to 90% being singletons. The sequencing used peripheral blood, collected on day 0 of MenACWY control vaccination. The receptors stem from an adult in good health.

The chain couples TRBV20-1 to TRBJ2-7, with a weak D call TRBD1 (5 bases). V was cut by 3 bases and J by 7 bases, with 31 bases left in between. CDR3 length: 18 amino acids. Germline assignment: CDR1 DFQATT and CDR2 SNEGSKA (reference sequence). The CDR3 DNA sequence: TGCAGTGCTAGTCTGGACAACTTACCAGACCCTCGACCCGGGGAGCAGTACTTC. Protein sequence: CSASLDNLPDPRPGEQYF.

This clone was seen only once. The rearrangement links TRBV18 to TRBJ1-1, with TRBD1 matching over 8 bases. Germline V gene lookup returns CDR1 KGHSH and CDR2 LQKENI. The CDR3 has 15 amino acids. With V trimmed by 2 bases and J by 2 bases, 4 bases remained unmatched. As DNA, the CDR3 is TGTGCCAGCTCACCATCGGGACAGGAAAACACTGAAGCTTTCTTT. Translating gives CASSPSGQENTEAFF.

The J gene is TRBJ1-1, the V gene TRBV24-1; TRBD1 matches at 7 bases. CDR1 is KGHDR and CDR2 is SFDVKD in the germline V gene. This CDR3 is built from 14 residues. Trimming took 10 bases from V and 1 from J; bases not matched to a gene: 8. DNA of the CDR3: TGTGCCACGTCACAGGGGCAGGGGAACACTGAAGCTTTCTTT. This translates into CATSQGQGNTEAFF.

DNA for the CDR3: TGTGCCAGCAGCTTAGGACAGCTCTATTCACCCCTCCACTTT. It encodes CASSLGQLYSPLHF. This rearrangement joins TRBV7-6 to TRBJ1-6; TRBD1 is a possible D gene (5 bases). V lost 1 base and J 8 bases, leaving 9 bases between the germline ends. Germline V gene data show CDR1 as SGHVS and CDR2 as FNYEAQ. This CDR3 is built from 14 residues.

The chain is built from TRBV5-1 and TRBJ2-3; no clear D gene. V lost 4 bases to trimming and J lost 4 bases, with 16 bases between them. The CDR3 is made up of 15 amino acids. Germline CDR1 is SGHRS and CDR2 is YFSETQ. The CDR3 coding sequence is TGCGCCAGCAGCCCACCCTGGGCAGCAGCAGATACGCAGTATTTT. It specifies CASSPPWAAADTQYF.

The V call is TRBV7-2, the J call TRBJ1-5; perhaps TRBD1 as D (5 bases). The CDR3 has 13 amino acids. With 4 bases removed from V and 7 bases from J, the gap between germline ends came to 11 bases. Germline CDR1 SGHTA, CDR2 FQGNSA. The DNA for the CDR3 is TGTGCCAGCAGCTCCTCTCCAGGGCAGCCCCAGCATTTT. It is translated as CASSSSPGQPQHF.

The chain uses TRBV7-9 and TRBJ1-2; possibly TRBD1 for D (5 bases). The ends were cut back, 4 bases at V and 4 bases at J, with 13 bases in the middle. Germline V CDR1 and CDR2: SEHNR, FQNEAQ (reference sequence). The CDR3 runs to 14 residues. This CDR3 reads CASSSTGPVYGYTF. DNA of the CDR3: TGTGCCAGCAGCTCAACAGGACCAGTCTATGGCTACACCTTC.

This clone is judged medium-sized (0.01 to 0.1%). V and J are TRBV5-6 and TRBJ1-6, with D perhaps matching TRBD1 (5 bases). This CDR3 comprises 14 residues. Trimming took 4 bases from V and 7 from J, leaving 12 bases between them. In germline, CDR1 is SGHDT, CDR2 YYEEEE. CDR3 in amino acids: CASSPDMGNSPLHF. In DNA, the CDR3 is TGTGCCAGCAGCCCGGACATGGGGAATTCACCCCTCCACTTT.

In regard to this clone: The sample contains more than one DNA sequence encoding this CDR3. The chain couples TRBV12-3 or TRBV12-4 to TRBJ2-7; D may be TRBD2 (6 bases). The V end was cut by 3 bases, the J end by 7 bases, with 13 bases between. CDR3 length: 13 residues. CDR3 protein: CASSFLGAGEQYF. The CDR3 region has the DNA TGTGCCAGCAGTTTTTTAGGGGCGGGGGAGCAGTACTTC.

The V call is TRBV7-9, the J call TRBJ2-1; TRBD1 or TRBD2 may be the D gene (7 bases each). Germline lookup yields CDR1 SEHNR and CDR2 FQNEAQ (reference sequence). The CDR3 runs 13 residues. CDR3 amino acids: CARGDSNYNEQFF. The CDR3 bases are TGTGCACGGGGGGACAGCAACTACAATGAGCAGTTCTTC.

The chain recombines TRBV18 with TRBJ2-7; D is possibly TRBD1 (5 bases). The CDR3 runs 14 residues. V lost 5 bases, J lost 2 bases, and 13 bases lay in between. Germline lookup yields CDR1 KGHSH and CDR2 LQKENI. The CDR3 spells CASSTTTDPYEQYF. The CDR3 DNA is TGTGCCAGCTCAACAACGACAGACCCCTACGAGCAGTACTTC.

This clone was counted only a few times. The chain employs TRBV9 and TRBJ2-1; D gene unclear. This CDR3 is 12 amino acids long. V was shortened by 4 bases and J by 5 bases, with 7 bases between the two germline ends. Germline assignment: CDR1 SGDLS and CDR2 YYNGEE. The CDR3 here is CASSPRDNEQFF. The DNA of the CDR3 is TGTGCCAGCAGCCCCCGAGACAATGAGCAGTTCTTC. Based on the CDR3 plus reference TRBV9 and TRBJ2-1, the full variable domain is DSGVTQTPKHLITATGQRVTLRCSPRSGDLSVYWYQQSLDQGLQFLIQYYNGEERAKGNILERFSAQQFPDLHSELNLSSLELGDSALYFCASSPRDNEQFFGPGTRLTVL.

Only a few counts were recorded for this clone. The chain employs TRBV5-5 and TRBJ2-7; a possible D gene is TRBD1 (5 bases). The CDR3 is 18 amino acids. Germline loops: CDR1 SGHKS, CDR2 YYEKEE (reference sequence). Trimming shortened V by 0 bases and J by 0 bases, and 19 bases separated the two germline ends. The CDR3 here is CASSLGQSTRRSSYEQYF. In DNA, the CDR3 is TGTGCCAGCAGCTTGGGACAGTCCACACGTAGGAGCTCCTACGAGCAGTACTTC.

This chain links TRBV28 with TRBJ1-4; D remains unclear. Germline-derived CDR1 and CDR2 are MDHEN and SYDVKM. The V end was cut by 6 bases, the J end by 4 bases, with 12 bases between. This CDR3 region has 14 residues. CDR3 DNA: TGTGCCAGCAGCCTAGGGATAATTAATGAAAAACTGTTTTTT. Its translation: CASSLGIINEKLFF. The full variable domain, completed using reference TRBV28 and TRBJ1-4, is DVKVTQSSRYLVKRTGEKVFLECVQDMDHENMFWYRQDPGLGLRLIYFSYDVKMKEKGDIPEGYSVSREKKERFSLILESASTNQTSMYLCASSLGIINEKLFFGSGTQLSVL.

The CDR3 reads CASSKGQGPYGYTF. Written as DNA, the CDR3 is TGTGCCAGCAGCAAAGGACAGGGACCCTATGGCTACACCTTC. The chain employs TRBV5-4 and TRBJ1-2; 8 bases are a match to TRBD1. V lost 4 bases, J lost 4 bases, and 6 bases stayed unmatched. This CDR3 region has 14 residues. In germline, CDR1 is SGHNT, CDR2 YYREEE (reference sequence).

The chain uses TRBV6-4 and TRBJ1-1; D not certain. Per germline, CDR1 MRHNA and CDR2 SNTAGT. With 3 bases removed from V and 0 bases from J, the gap between germline ends came to 8 bases. There are 14 residues in the CDR3. CDR3: CASSEDYMNTEAFF. The CDR3 DNA follows: TGTGCCAGCAGTGAGGACTATATGAACACTGAAGCTTTCTTT.

The V and J genes are TRBV5-6 and TRBJ2-7, with a possible D match to TRBD1 (6 bases). The CDR3 is 12 amino acids. The V and J ends lost 6 bases and 6 bases respectively, with 13 bases between them. The germline V gene has CDR1 SGHDT and CDR2 YYEEEE. CDR3 coding DNA: TGTGCCAGCATAAGGCAGGGGACCGAGCAGTACTTC. Amino acid sequence: CASIRQGTEQYF.

This clone came up once. This chain joins TRBV2 and TRBJ2-5; 7 bases fit TRBD1. Trimming removed 1 base from V and 5 bases from J; junction bases left unmatched: 7. The CDR3 consists of 15 residues. CDR1 is SNHLY, CDR2 FYNNEI, per germline. For the CDR3, the DNA is TGTGCCAGCAGTGAAGGCAGGGGGTTGGGGGAGACCCAGTACTTC. The encoded protein is CASSEGRGLGETQYF.

This clone came up once. The rearrangement links TRBV6-2 or TRBV6-3 to TRBJ1-5; perhaps TRBD1 as D (5 bases). The ends were cut back, 2 bases at V and 9 bases at J, with 17 bases in the middle. CDR3 size: 15 residues. CDR1 and CDR2 from the germline V gene are MNHEY and SVGEGT. CDR3 in amino acids: CASSYDTVPGRPQHF. CDR3 DNA sequence: TGTGCCAGCAGTTACGATACGGTCCCGGGACGGCCCCAGCATTTT.

The chain has TRBV7-9 and TRBJ2-3; D is perhaps TRBD1 (5 bases). The CDR3 runs 15 residues. The V gene's germline CDR1 is SEHNR and CDR2 FQNEAQ (reference sequence). V was pared by 0 bases and J by 0 bases, with 7 bases between. The CDR3 region is CASSLAGPSTDTQYF. The CDR3 nucleotides are TGTGCCAGCAGCTTAGCGGGGCCTAGCACAGATACGCAGTATTTT.

The V gene is TRBV3-1 (or the pseudogene TRBV3-2), the J gene TRBJ2-1; the D is unclear. The CDR3 has 15 residues. Between the trimmed V and J ends, which lost 0 bases and 13 bases, there was a span of 19 bases. The V gene's germline CDR1 is LGHDT and CDR2 YNNKEL (reference sequence). CDR3 nucleotides: TGTGCCAGCAGCCAAGATTACGGGCGGACCGAAGCACAGTTCTTC. Protein: CASSQDYGRTEAQFF.

V gene TRBV10-3 combines with J gene TRBJ2-1; 12 bases fit TRBD2. The germline V gene has CDR1 ENHRY and CDR2 SYGVKD. V lost 5 bases, J lost 2 bases, and 1 base stayed unmatched. CDR3 length: 15 amino acids. The CDR3 coding sequence is TGTGCCATCAGTTCTAGCGGGAGGGCCTACAATGAGCAGTTCTTC. As protein: CAISSSGRAYNEQFF.

V and J are TRBV15 and TRBJ2-7, with a tentative D call TRBD1 (5 bases). The CDR3 covers 15 residues. Germline V CDR1 and CDR2: LNHNV, YYDKDF (reference sequence). V was cut by 1 base and J by 5 bases, with 15 bases left in between. CDR3 region: CATSRAGSQTHEQYF. The CDR3 nucleotides are TGTGCCACCAGCAGAGCAGGGTCTCAAACCCACGAGCAGTACTTC.

This chain connects TRBV29-1 to TRBJ2-3; D is unclear. The CDR3 runs to 12 residues. V lost 6 bases, J lost 2 bases, and 9 bases lay in between. Germline CDR1 is SQVTM and CDR2 is ANQGSEA. CDR3 region: CSVQEYTDTQYF. The CDR3 nucleotides are TGCAGCGTGCAAGAGTACACAGATACGCAGTATTTT.

V and J are TRBV9 and TRBJ1-1, with D uncertain. This CDR3 has 13 amino acids. Germline V gives CDR1 SGDLS, CDR2 YYNGEE. V dropped 4 bases and J dropped 3 bases, with 10 bases sitting between them. CDR3 in amino acids: CASSQTPDTEAFF. CDR3 DNA: TGTGCCAGCAGCCAGACCCCGGACACTGAAGCTTTCTTT.

This clone was detected once. V and J are TRBV6-5 and TRBJ1-6; no clear D. Looked up from germline, CDR1 is MNHEY and CDR2 is SVGAGI. The ends were cut back, 7 bases at V and 1 base at J, with 11 bases in the middle. CDR3 size: 15 residues. CDR3 nucleotides: TGTGCCAGCATTGCGGGCGAATCCTATAATTCACCCCTCCACTTT. This codes for CASIAGESYNSPLHF.

This clone has just one count. V gene TRBV7-2 combines with J gene TRBJ1-2, with D uncertain. Trimming cost V 5 bases and J 4 bases, with 17 bases left between them. The CDR3 length is 15 residues. CDR1 is SGHTA, CDR2 FQGNSA, per germline. This CDR3 reads CASSRRGEESYGYTF. In nucleotides, the CDR3 is TGTGCCAGCAGCCGCCGTGGGGAAGAAAGCTATGGCTACACCTTC.